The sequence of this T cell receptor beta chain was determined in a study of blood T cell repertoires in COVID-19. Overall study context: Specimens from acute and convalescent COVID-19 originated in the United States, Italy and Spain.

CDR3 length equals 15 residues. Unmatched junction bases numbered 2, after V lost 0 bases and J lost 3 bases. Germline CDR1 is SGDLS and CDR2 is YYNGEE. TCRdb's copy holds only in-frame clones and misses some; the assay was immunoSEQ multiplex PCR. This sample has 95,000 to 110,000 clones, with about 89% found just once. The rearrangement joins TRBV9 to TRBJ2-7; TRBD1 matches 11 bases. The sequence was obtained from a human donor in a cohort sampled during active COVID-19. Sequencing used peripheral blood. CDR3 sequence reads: CASSVGTGGFYEQYF. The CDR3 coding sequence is TGTGCCAGCAGCGTAGGGACAGGGGGCTTCTACGAGCAGTACTTC.